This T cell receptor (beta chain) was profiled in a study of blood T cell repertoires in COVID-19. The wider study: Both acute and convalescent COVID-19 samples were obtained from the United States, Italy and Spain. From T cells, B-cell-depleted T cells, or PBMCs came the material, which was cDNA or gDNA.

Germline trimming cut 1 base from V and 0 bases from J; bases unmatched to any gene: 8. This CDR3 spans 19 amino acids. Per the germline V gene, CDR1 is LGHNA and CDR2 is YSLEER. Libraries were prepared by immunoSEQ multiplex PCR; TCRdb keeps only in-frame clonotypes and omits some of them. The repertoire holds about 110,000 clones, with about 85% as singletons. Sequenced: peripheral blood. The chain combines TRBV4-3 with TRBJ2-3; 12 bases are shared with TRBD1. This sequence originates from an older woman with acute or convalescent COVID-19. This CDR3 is CASSQGPGTGGSSTDTQYF. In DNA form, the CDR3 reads TGCGCCAGCAGCCAAGGTCCCGGGACAGGGGGCTCTAGCACAGATACGCAGTATTTT.